The source of this T cell receptor (beta chain) is a study of T cell responses to AZD1222 COVID-19 vaccine. V dropped 1 base and J dropped 0; count of bases not matched to a gene: 9. Per germline, CDR1 SQVTM and CDR2 ANQGSEA. This CDR3 comprises 16 residues. Study-level points and caveats: Two AZD1222 administrations were followed by greater Spike-specific TCR breadth and depth. The reported proportion of spike-specific TCRs targeting unmutated variant regions was nearly half. Just six AZD1222 recipients tested seropositive at baseline.

Samples with a second dose at about 4 or about 12 weeks were pooled together. Note on this clone: Its cognate antigen is unknown.

Data came from immunoSEQ multiplex PCR; TCRdb stores just in-frame clones and leaves some out. The sample yields approximately 140,000 clones, about 92% seen once. This sequence joins TRBV29-1 and TRBJ2-7; TRBD2 agrees at 7 bases. The material sequenced was peripheral blood, taken 28 days after the second AZD1222 dose. The clonotype originates from an adult who received the AZD1222 COVID-19 vaccine. The CDR3, as DNA: TGCAGCGTTGAAGGTCTCAGAGGGAGGGCCTCCTACGAGCAGTACTTC. This translates into CSVEGLRGRASYEQYF.